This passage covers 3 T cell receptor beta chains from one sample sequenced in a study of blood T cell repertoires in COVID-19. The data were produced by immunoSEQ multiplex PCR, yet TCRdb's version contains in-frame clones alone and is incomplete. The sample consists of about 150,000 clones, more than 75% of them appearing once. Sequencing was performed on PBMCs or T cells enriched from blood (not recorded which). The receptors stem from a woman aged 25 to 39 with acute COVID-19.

In nucleotides, the CDR3 is TGCGCCAGCAGCTTGGGTCCGGGGGAGACCCAGTACTTC. It codes for CASSLGPGETQYF. The V call is TRBV5-1, the J call TRBJ2-5; D is possibly TRBD2 (5 bases). The length of the CDR3 is 13 residues. Deletions cut 0 bases from V and 5 bases from J, with 8 bases between. CDR1 is SGHRS and CDR2 is YFSETQ in the germline V gene.

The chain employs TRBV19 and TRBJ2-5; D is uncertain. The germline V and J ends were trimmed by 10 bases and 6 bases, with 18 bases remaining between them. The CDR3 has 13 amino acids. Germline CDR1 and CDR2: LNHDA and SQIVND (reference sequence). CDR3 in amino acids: CATQGYRSQTQYF. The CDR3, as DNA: TGTGCCACCCAAGGTTACCGGAGCCAGACCCAGTACTTC.

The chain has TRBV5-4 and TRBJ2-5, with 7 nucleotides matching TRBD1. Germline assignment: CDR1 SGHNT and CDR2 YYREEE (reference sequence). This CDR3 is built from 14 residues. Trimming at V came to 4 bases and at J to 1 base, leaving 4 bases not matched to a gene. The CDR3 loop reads CASSVDRLQETQYF. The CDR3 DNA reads TGTGCCAGCAGCGTGGACAGGCTCCAAGAGACCCAGTACTTC.